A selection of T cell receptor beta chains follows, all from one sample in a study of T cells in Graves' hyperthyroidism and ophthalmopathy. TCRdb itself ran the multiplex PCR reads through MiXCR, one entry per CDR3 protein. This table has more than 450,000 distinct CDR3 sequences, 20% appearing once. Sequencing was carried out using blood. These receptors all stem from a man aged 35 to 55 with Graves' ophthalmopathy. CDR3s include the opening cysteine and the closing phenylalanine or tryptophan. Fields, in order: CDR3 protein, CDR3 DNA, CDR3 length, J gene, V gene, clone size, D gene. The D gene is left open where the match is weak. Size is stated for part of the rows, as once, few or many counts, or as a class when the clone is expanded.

CDR3: CATSDPTAVNQPQHF
DNA: TGTGCCACCAGTGATCCGACGGCGGTCAATCAGCCCCAGCATTTT
length: 15
J: TRBJ1-5
V: TRBV24-1
size: .
D: .

CDR3: CASSQWGGGETQYF
DNA: TGTGCCAGCAGCCAGTGGGGGGGTGGAGAGACCCAGTACTTC
length: 14
J: TRBJ2-5
V: TRBV3-1
size: .
D: TRBD2

CDR3: CASRFSPWGQGSQSFF
DNA: .
length: 16
J: TRBJ2-1
V: TRBV12-3/TRBV12-4
size: .
D: .

CDR3: CASSSGGGGRLADEQFF
DNA: TGCGCCAGCAGCTCGGGGGGGGGGGGGCGCTTGGCTGATGAGCAGTTCTTC
length: 17
J: TRBJ2-1
V: TRBV5-1
size: .
D: TRBD2

CDR3: CASSFLAGGPPDTQYF
DNA: TGCGCCAGCAGCTTTCTAGCGGGGGGGCCACCAGATACGCAGTATTTT
length: 16
J: TRBJ2-3
V: TRBV5-1
size: many
D: TRBD2

CDR3: CASSYGPLNTEAFF
DNA: TGTGCCAGCAGTTACGGGCCACTGAACACTGAAGCTTTCTTT
length: 14
J: TRBJ1-1
V: TRBV6-9
size: .
D: .

CDR3: CASSQDSGSSYEQYF
DNA: TGTGCCAGCAGCCAAGATTCAGGGAGCTCCTACGAGCAGTACTTC
length: 15
J: TRBJ2-7
V: TRBV14
size: .
D: .

CDR3: CSASDAGGVEDTQYF
DNA: TGCAGTGCTAGTGATGCTGGAGGGGTGGAAGATACGCAGTATTTT
length: 15
J: TRBJ2-3
V: TRBV20-1
size: .
D: .

CDR3: CASSPLRGYNEQFF
DNA: TGTGCCAGCAGCCCCCTTCGGGGGTACAATGAGCAGTTCTTC
length: 14
J: TRBJ2-1
V: TRBV28
size: many
D: .

CDR3: CASSLSKSGSSNEQFF
DNA: TGTGCCAGCAGTTTATCAAAAAGCGGGAGCTCAAATGAGCAGTTCTTC
length: 16
J: TRBJ2-1
V: TRBV27
size: .
D: TRBD2

CDR3: CATSRLSGGAATDTQYF
DNA: TGTGCCACCAGCAGACTAAGCGGGGGGGCTGCGACAGATACGCAGTATTTT
length: 17
J: TRBJ2-3
V: TRBV15
size: .
D: TRBD2

CDR3: CASSHLERYPYEQYF
DNA: TGTGCCAGCAGCCACCTAGAGCGATACCCCTACGAGCAGTACTTC
length: 15
J: TRBJ2-7
V: TRBV28
size: .
D: .

CDR3: CASSPTGIRETQYF
DNA: TGTGCCAGCAGCCCGACAGGGATCAGGGAGACCCAGTACTTC
length: 14
J: TRBJ2-5
V: TRBV7-9
size: few
D: TRBD1

CDR3: CSASDGGGAGDTQYF
DNA: TGCAGTGCTAGCGACGGCGGGGGGGCAGGCGATACGCAGTATTTT
length: 15
J: TRBJ2-3
V: TRBV20-1
size: few
D: TRBD2

CDR3: CASNQETGSNEQFF
DNA: TGTGCCAGCAACCAAGAGACAGGGAGTAATGAGCAGTTCTTC
length: 14
J: TRBJ2-1
V: TRBV12-3/TRBV12-4
size: few
D: TRBD1

CDR3: CASSLEAPGTGVADTQYF
DNA: TGTGCCAGCAGCTTAGAAGCTCCCGGGACAGGGGTAGCAGATACGCAGTATTTT
length: 18
J: TRBJ2-3
V: TRBV7-6
size: .
D: TRBD1

CDR3: CASSFQFGELFF
DNA: TGTGCCAGCAGTTTCCAATTCGGGGAGCTGTTTTTT
length: 12
J: TRBJ2-2
V: TRBV28
size: few
D: .

CDR3: CATSRESGYDSPLHF
DNA: TGTGCCACCAGCAGGGAATCGGGGTATGATTCACCCCTCCACTTT
length: 15
J: TRBJ1-6
V: TRBV15
size: .
D: .

CDR3: CSAKGNTTYSPLHF
DNA: TGCAGTGCGAAGGGGAACACAACTTATTCACCCCTCCACTTT
length: 14
J: TRBJ1-6
V: TRBV20-1
size: .
D: .

CDR3: CASRLEGEKDGYTF
DNA: TGTGCCAGCAGATTGGAGGGTGAGAAAGATGGCTACACCTTC
length: 14
J: TRBJ1-2
V: TRBV28
size: many
D: .

CDR3: CASSLAPPGGFGGTEAFF
DNA: TGTGCCAGCAGCTTAGCTCCCCCCGGGGGGTTTGGGGGCACTGAAGCTTTCTTT
length: 18
J: TRBJ1-1
V: TRBV7-8
size: .
D: .

CDR3: CASSGGVWNEQFF
DNA: TGTGCCAGCAGCGGGGGGGTTTGGAATGAGCAGTTCTTC
length: 13
J: TRBJ2-1
V: TRBV27
size: many
D: TRBD2

CDR3: CASSLAPAIQETQYF
DNA: TGCGCCAGCAGCTTGGCCCCAGCGATCCAAGAGACCCAGTACTTC
length: 15
J: TRBJ2-5
V: TRBV5-1
size: few
D: .

CDR3: CASSERHLQDNEQFF
DNA: TGTGCCAGCAGTGAACGGCACCTCCAAGACAATGAGCAGTTCTTC
length: 15
J: TRBJ2-1
V: TRBV2
size: many
D: .

CDR3: CASSYSSTGSGDTEAFF
DNA: TGTGCCAGCAGCTACAGCTCTACGGGTAGTGGTGACACTGAAGCTTTCTTT
length: 17
J: TRBJ1-1
V: TRBV9
size: .
D: .

CDR3: CASALQGAYNEQFF
DNA: TGTGCCAGCGCTCTACAGGGTGCCTACAATGAGCAGTTCTTC
length: 14
J: TRBJ2-1
V: TRBV9
size: once
D: .